This record covers a single T cell receptor (beta chain). There are 12 residues in the CDR3. The germline V and J ends were trimmed by 5 bases and 2 bases, with 6 bases remaining between them. The germline CDR1 and CDR2 sequences are MNHEY and SVGAGI. In the original processing: Amplification of reference gene primers was used by the study to estimate nucleated cell counts. Some clones are missing from TCRdb's copy, which holds only in-frame ones; the method was immunoSEQ multiplex PCR. The DNA was the basis for D and trimming; V, J and clone size are from that table. The sample holds around 140,000 clones, roughly 80% seen once. These data are taken from a study of blood T cell repertoires in COVID-19. Overall study context: Specimens from acute and convalescent COVID-19 originated in the United States, Italy and Spain. Sample material is recorded as cDNA or gDNA derived from T cells, B-cell-depleted T cells, or PBMCs.

This clonotype originated in a man in his fifties or sixties with acute or convalescent COVID-19. This chain connects TRBV6-5 to TRBJ1-1; D is unresolved. Sequencing used peripheral blood. For the CDR3, the DNA is TGTGCCAGCAGTAGACTTAACACTGAAGCTTTCTTT. It translates to CASSRLNTEAFF.